The clone carrying this T cell receptor beta chain showed up just a few times. The antigen is undetermined. For CDR3 and TCR beta VDJ profiling, genomic DNA was the template used. A single record per CDR3 protein comes from TCRdb applying MiXCR to the reads. Of about 200,000 distinct CDR3 sequences listed, over 55% are singletons. The data were obtained in a study of CD8+CD57+ T cells in acquired aplastic anemia. Findings and limits, study-wide: Simpson's diversity of CD8+ cells was not significantly different in patients compared with controls. Both patients and controls carried the same twenty-nine CD8+ CDR3 sequences.

Patients chosen for sequencing had shown CD8+CD57+ cell expansion by flow cytometry. The patients, all of them, had severe acquired aplastic anemia. The study sampled blood from patients who had received no therapy. The germline gives CDR1 SNHLY, CDR2 FYNNEI. The CDR3 is 14 residues long. V dropped 4 bases and J dropped 9; count of bases not matched to a gene: 6. This receptor was identified in a human donor with aplastic anemia. Material for sequencing was sorted CD4+, CD8+, or CD8+CD57+ T cells (not recorded which) from PBMCs. The J gene is TRBJ2-5, the V gene TRBV2, with TRBD1 matching 12 bases. CDR3: CASSVGTGGESQYF. The CDR3 DNA is TGTGCCAGCAGTGTGGGGACAGGGGGCGAGTCCCAGTACTTC.